This T cell receptor beta chain came from a study of blood T cells in healthy people across ages. To note about this clonotype: Germline is not matched at one junction end, which may reflect a read error.

This CDR3 region has 15 residues. Looked up from germline, CDR1 is DFQATT and CDR2 is SNEGSKA (reference sequence). A sample-barcoded 5' primer and a J-beta primer mix were used in a second PCR of about 6 to 12 cycles. TCRdb redid the calling of the 5' RACE reads with MiXCR, one entry per CDR3 protein. Counted here are around 800,000 distinct CDR3 sequences, around half occurring once; the ten biggest clones make up roughly two fifths. The total RNA that was extracted per sample amounted to at least 5.5 micrograms. The receptor was derived from an elderly man in good health. The chain employs TRBV20-1 and TRBJ2-5; 10 bases are shared with TRBD2. The source material was blood. CDR3 bases: TGCAGTGCTAGGTTGACTAGCGGGCAGCTCTACGAGCAGAACTTC. It specifies CSARLTSGQLYEQNF.